The 8 T cell receptor beta chains given below trace back to one sample, sequenced in a study of beta chain features in type 1 diabetes. The study reverse transcribed the entire isolated RNA, so it sequenced expressed TCRB transcripts. Assay used: immunoSEQ multiplex PCR; TCRdb lists only in-frame clones, some missing. The sample gives fewer than 650,000 clones, about a sixth of which show up once; around 0.1% is in the top ten. The sample taken for sequencing was naive CD4+ T cells from blood. These receptor sequences come from a man between 18 and 29 years old in good health.

This clone was seen only a few times. The chain is built from TRBV11-1 and TRBJ2-5; tentatively, D is TRBD2 (5 bases). CDR1 is SGHAT, CDR2 FQDESV, per germline (reference sequence). V lost 5 bases and J 1 base, leaving 8 bases between the germline ends. CDR3 length: 13 residues. The chain's CDR3 is CASSPDFQETQYF. The CDR3, as DNA: TGTGCCAGCAGCCCGGACTTCCAAGAGACCCAGTACTTC.

The V call is TRBV28, the J call TRBJ1-5, with D perhaps matching TRBD1 (6 bases). Looked up from germline, CDR1 is MDHEN and CDR2 is SYDVKM. The length of the CDR3 is 14 residues. V gave up 8 bases and J gave up 3 bases, with 14 bases separating them. The CDR3 region is CASVRRGLNQPQHF. The CDR3 DNA sequence: TGTGCCAGCGTACGCAGGGGCCTCAATCAGCCCCAGCATTTT.

The CDR3 reads CASSNGAGGPTYEQYF. In DNA form, the CDR3 reads TGCGCCAGCAGTAACGGAGCGGGCGGGCCAACCTACGAGCAGTACTTC. J is TRBJ2-7 and V is TRBV10-2; D is possibly TRBD2 (6 bases). Trimming left V 5 bases short and J 2 bases short, with 19 bases between. The germline CDR1 and CDR2 sequences are WSHSY and SAAADI. CDR3 length equals 16 residues.

This clone has more than one count but fewer than ten. The chain combines TRBV13 with TRBJ1-2; 7 bases are a match to TRBD1. The CDR3 totals 12 residues. Germline V CDR1 and CDR2: PRHDT, FYEKMQ (reference sequence). V lost 8 bases, J lost 8 bases, and 8 bases stayed unmatched. The CDR3 DNA reads TGTGCCAGCTCGGAGGGGGCGCGGGGCTACACCTTC. The encoded protein is CASSEGARGYTF.

This clone was seen a handful of times. This rearrangement joins TRBV4-3 to TRBJ2-2; D is unclear. V dropped 1 base and J dropped 2 bases, with 8 bases sitting between them. Germline-derived CDR1 and CDR2 are LGHNA and YSLEER. The CDR3 loop spans 15 amino acids. The CDR3 sequence is CASSQGYGNTGELFF. The CDR3 DNA sequence: TGCGCCAGCAGCCAAGGCTACGGAAACACCGGGGAGCTGTTTTTT.

The V call is TRBV9, the J call TRBJ1-2; 9 nucleotides match TRBD1. This CDR3 is 15 amino acids long. After removal of 4 bases from V and 2 bases from J, the junction contained 6 bases not matched to a gene. Germline loops: CDR1 SGDLS, CDR2 YYNGEE. The chain's CDR3 is CASSSRQGVNYGYTF. In nucleotides, the CDR3 is TGTGCCAGCAGCTCCCGACAGGGGGTGAACTATGGCTACACCTTC.

In this sample, this clone turned up a few times. This chain uses TRBV5-1 with TRBJ2-3, with 10 bases identical to TRBD2. CDR1 SGHRS and CDR2 YFSETQ come from the germline V gene. The CDR3 is made up of 17 amino acids. The ends lost 1 base at V and 0 bases at J; junction bases unmatched: 5. The DNA of the CDR3 is TGCGCCAGCAGCTTGTCGGTAGCGGGAGGAAGCACAGATACGCAGTATTTT. It encodes CASSLSVAGGSTDTQYF.

There are a few counts of this clone. The V call is TRBV5-1, the J call TRBJ2-7; D possibly matches TRBD1 or TRBD2 (5 bases each). From germline, CDR1 is SGHRS and CDR2 YFSETQ. Trimming shortened V by 0 bases and J by 7 bases, and 20 bases separated the two germline ends. The CDR3 spans 16 residues. CDR3 in DNA: TGCGCCAGCAGCTTGGAGATTACGGGACGGCTCTCTGAGCAGTACTTC. Its protein is CASSLEITGRLSEQYF.